The 10 T cell receptor beta chains below come from one sample, sequenced in a study of blood T cell repertoires in COVID-19. The table came from immunoSEQ multiplex PCR; TCRdb's copy has only in-frame clones and leaves some out. The table shows fewer than 70,000 clones, with around 90% occurring only once. The sequencing sample was made of peripheral blood. These receptors all come from a human donor in a cohort sampled during active COVID-19.

V gene TRBV2 combines with J gene TRBJ2-5; D is uncertain. Germline V lookup: CDR1 SNHLY, CDR2 FYNNEI. The CDR3 spans 13 residues. V was cut by 2 bases and J by 5 bases, with 9 bases left in between. The CDR3 nucleotides read TGTGCCAGCAGTGAATCTAGACTGGAGACCCAGTACTTC. This sequence encodes CASSESRLETQYF.

DNA of the CDR3: TGTGCCAGTAGTATAGCCCAAGGACTAGCGGGAGGGAACTACAATGAGCAGTTCTTC. The encoded protein is CASSIAQGLAGGNYNEQFF. The rearrangement uses TRBV19 and TRBJ2-1; TRBD2 agrees at 15 bases. From germline, CDR1 is LNHDA and CDR2 SQIVND (reference sequence). The length of the CDR3 is 19 residues. V was clipped by 1 base and J by 3 bases; unmatched bases: 7.

The V call is TRBV30, the J call TRBJ2-7, with 8 bases lining up with TRBD2. The germline CDR1 and CDR2 sequences are GTSNPN and SVGIG (reference sequence). J lost 5 bases, V lost 0 bases, and 9 bases had no gene match. This CDR3 is built from 15 residues. CDR3 loop: CAWSVQGAGANEQYF. For the CDR3, the DNA is TGTGCCTGGAGTGTACAGGGAGCGGGAGCCAACGAGCAGTACTTC.

CDR3 amino acids: CASSPLSVGELFF. DNA of the CDR3: TGTGCCAGCAGCCCCCTTAGCGTCGGGGAGCTGTTTTTT. The chain uses TRBV5-6 and TRBJ2-2, with a possible D match to TRBD2 (5 bases). Looked up from germline, CDR1 is SGHDT and CDR2 is YYEEEE. CDR3 size: 13 residues. V lost 4 bases, J lost 7 bases, and 11 bases lay in between.

The chain has TRBV4-2 and TRBJ2-2; 13 nucleotides align to TRBD2. Germline assignment: CDR1 LGHNA and CDR2 YNFKEQ. The CDR3 length is 19 residues. V trimming: 3 bases; J trimming: 7 bases; junction bases outside the gene matches: 14. CDR3 amino acids: CASSQGTSGRAEYDGELFF. In nucleotides, the CDR3 is TGTGCCAGCAGCCAGGGAACTAGCGGGAGGGCCGAGTATGACGGGGAGCTGTTTTTT.

The chain has TRBV15 and TRBJ1-4, with D perhaps TRBD1 (6 bases). Trimming took 3 bases from V and 8 from J, leaving 13 bases between them. The CDR3 length is 14 residues. Germline-derived CDR1 and CDR2 are LNHNV and YYDKDF (reference sequence). The CDR3 loop is CATSRGAVSEKLFF. The DNA of the CDR3 is TGTGCCACCAGCAGGGGGGCCGTTTCGGAAAAACTGTTTTTT.

This chain uses TRBV18 with TRBJ2-3, with 7 positions matching TRBD1. Looked up from germline, CDR1 is KGHSH and CDR2 is LQKENI. Unmatched junction bases numbered 3, after V lost 3 bases and J lost 3 bases. This CDR3 has 14 residues. The CDR3 here is CASSPVQGTDTQYF. The CDR3 region has the DNA TGTGCCAGCTCACCTGTACAGGGGACAGATACGCAGTATTTT.

The chain joins TRBV4-3 to TRBJ1-4; D might be TRBD1 (6 bases). This CDR3 has 18 amino acids. Germline lookup yields CDR1 LGHNA and CDR2 YSLEER. V was clipped by 0 bases and J by 4 bases, with 18 bases between them. The CDR3 loop is CASSQDGSRGAYNEKLFF. The CDR3 DNA follows: TGCGCCAGCAGCCAAGATGGGAGCCGGGGGGCGTATAATGAAAAACTGTTTTTT.

The V and J genes are TRBV18 and TRBJ2-6; 9 bases map to TRBD1. CDR3 length: 17 amino acids. Losses at the gene ends were 2 bases for V and 0 bases for J; bases not matched to a gene: 2. Germline values: CDR1 KGHSH, CDR2 LQKENI. CDR3 amino acids: CASSPRTGVSGANVLTF. CDR3 nucleotides: TGTGCCAGCTCACCAAGGACAGGGGTCTCTGGGGCCAACGTCCTGACTTTC.

V is TRBV4-3 and J is TRBJ2-1, with 7 bases aligning to TRBD2. This CDR3 region has 15 residues. Unmatched junction bases numbered 2, after V lost 1 base and J lost 2 bases. Germline loops: CDR1 LGHNA, CDR2 YSLEER. This chain's CDR3 is CASSQGRGAYNEQFF. As DNA, the CDR3 is TGCGCCAGCAGCCAAGGCCGGGGGGCCTACAATGAGCAGTTCTTC.